These 5 T cell receptor beta chains were all obtained from the same sample, sequenced in a study of cytomegalovirus exposure and HLA in healthy donors. The PCR ran on 60 Vbeta and 13 Jbeta primers. Here immunoSEQ multiplex PCR was the method, and the copy in TCRdb shows in-frame clones only, minus some. The sample contains roughly 100,000 clones, around 74% of which appear only once. The sequenced material came from PBMCs. Receptors were obtained from a woman aged 40 to 55 in good health and CMV-seropositive.

This clone was seen more than once but under ten times. The chain recombines TRBV4-1 with TRBJ1-1, with TRBD1 matching over 9 bases. The CDR3 sequence is 15 residues long. Germline V lookup: CDR1 MGHRA, CDR2 YSYEKL. The V segment lost 6 bases and the J segment 1 base; nucleotides outside the gene matches: 6. The CDR3 region has the DNA TGCGCCAGCAGGGTCGGACAGGGGAAGAACACTGAAGCTTTCTTT. Its translation: CASRVGQGKNTEAFF.

This clone came up once. V is TRBV5-1 and J is TRBJ2-3, with 10 bases that match TRBD2. Germline V gene data show CDR1 as SGHRS and CDR2 as YFSETQ. The CDR3 has 15 residues. V lost 4 bases, J lost 10 bases, and 12 bases stayed unmatched. CDR3 residues: CASSLQGTSAGAQYF. CDR3 sequence (DNA): TGCGCCAGCAGCCTCCAAGGGACTAGCGCGGGGGCGCAGTATTTT.

The table lists this clone with a few counts. DNA of the CDR3: TGTGCCAGCAGGCGGGACCTCGGGGGCCAAGAGACCCAGTACTTC. Protein sequence: CASRRDLGGQETQYF. The chain carries TRBV9 and TRBJ2-5; perhaps TRBD2 as D (6 bases). The V end lost 5 bases, the J end lost 1 base, and 15 bases lay between the germline ends. CDR1 is SGDLS and CDR2 is YYNGEE in the germline V gene. This CDR3 spans 15 amino acids.

The genes are TRBV11-2 and TRBJ2-1; D gene ambiguous. With 1 base removed from V and 7 bases from J, the gap between germline ends came to 5 bases. The CDR3 runs 12 residues. The germline V gene encodes CDR1 SGHAT and CDR2 FQNNGV. This CDR3 is CASSLGYNEQFF. The CDR3 nucleotides are TGTGCCAGCAGCTTAGGTTATAATGAGCAGTTCTTC.

Regarding this clone: At one boundary the junction diverges from the germline segment, which might be a read error. J is TRBJ2-1 and V is TRBV7-7; D unresolved. This CDR3 region has 15 residues. The germline CDR1 and CDR2 sequences are SSHAT and FNYEAQ (reference sequence). In nucleotides, the CDR3 is TGTGCTAGCAGCTTCAGGTCCAGCTCCTACAATGAGCAGTTCTTC. It codes for CASSFRSSSYNEQFF.